Listed below are T cell receptor beta chains from one sample, sequenced in a study of blood T cell repertoires in COVID-19. This table comes from immunoSEQ multiplex PCR, and its TCRdb copy is limited to in-frame clones, with some not included. The data contain 120,000 to 150,000 clones, roughly 80% of them singletons. Sequences were obtained from peripheral blood. The receptors stem from a man between 45 and 60 years old with acute or convalescent COVID-19. Each CDR3 is given with its conserved first and last residue. The order of the fields is CDR3 protein, CDR3 DNA, CDR3 length, D gene, clone size, J gene, V gene. D genes are given only for firm matches. Size is omitted from some rows. Given values are once, few, many or a class for expanded clones.

CDR3aa: CASSPVYGGARYNEQFF
CDR3nt: TGTGCCAGCAGTCCAGTGTACGGGGGGGCCAGATACAATGAGCAGTTCTTC
len: 17
d_gene: TRBD2
abundance: NA
j_gene: TRBJ2-1
v_gene: TRBV6-2/TRBV6-3

CDR3aa: CASSVAAGYGYTF
CDR3nt: TGTGCCAGCAGCGTAGCGGCAGGGTATGGCTACACCTTC
len: 13
d_gene: NA
abundance: once
j_gene: TRBJ1-2
v_gene: TRBV9

CDR3aa: CASSQDSLRADTQYF
CDR3nt: TGTGCCAGCAGCCAAGATAGCCTCCGGGCAGATACGCAGTATTTT
len: 15
d_gene: NA
abundance: NA
j_gene: TRBJ2-3
v_gene: TRBV3-1/TRBV3-2

CDR3aa: CASSSGQGDTQYF
CDR3nt: TGTGCCAGCAGTTCTGGACAGGGAGATACGCAGTATTTT
len: 13
d_gene: TRBD1
abundance: few
j_gene: TRBJ2-3
v_gene: TRBV12-3/TRBV12-4

CDR3aa: CASSQGPASGGFTQYF
CDR3nt: TGTGCCAGCAGCCAAGGGCCCGCTAGCGGGGGCTTTACGCAGTATTTT
len: 16
d_gene: TRBD2
abundance: NA
j_gene: TRBJ2-3
v_gene: TRBV3-1/TRBV3-2

CDR3aa: CAWAPGLAGGRSTDTQYF
CDR3nt: TGTGCCTGGGCCCCGGGACTAGCGGGGGGTCGTAGCACAGATACGCAGTATTTT
len: 18
d_gene: TRBD2
abundance: NA
j_gene: TRBJ2-3
v_gene: TRBV30

CDR3aa: CATSASTGAGTEAFF
CDR3nt: TGTGCCACCAGTGCCTCGACAGGGGCGGGCACTGAAGCTTTCTTT
len: 15
d_gene: TRBD1
abundance: few
j_gene: TRBJ1-1
v_gene: TRBV24-1

CDR3aa: CAWSLGRPYGYTF
CDR3nt: TGTGCCTGGAGTCTGGGGAGGCCTTATGGCTACACCTTC
len: 13
d_gene: NA
abundance: NA
j_gene: TRBJ1-2
v_gene: TRBV30

CDR3aa: CASSPPDRGLLGSYNEQFF
CDR3nt: TGTGCCAGCTCACCACCCGACAGGGGGCTGCTGGGATCCTACAATGAGCAGTTCTTC
len: 19
d_gene: TRBD1
abundance: once
j_gene: TRBJ2-1
v_gene: TRBV18

CDR3aa: CASSPLAGPSSGEQYF
CDR3nt: TGTGCCAGCTCACCACTAGCGGGGCCATCGTCGGGCGAGCAGTACTTC
len: 16
d_gene: TRBD2
abundance: NA
j_gene: TRBJ2-7
v_gene: TRBV18

CDR3aa: CASRQSSGGTTDTQYF
CDR3nt: TGCGCCAGCAGGCAATCTAGCGGGGGGACTACAGATACGCAGTATTTT
len: 16
d_gene: TRBD2
abundance: NA
j_gene: TRBJ2-3
v_gene: TRBV5-1

CDR3aa: CASSPQGHTIYF
CDR3nt: TGTGCCAGCTCACCCCAGGGGCACACCATATATTTT
len: 12
d_gene: NA
abundance: NA
j_gene: TRBJ1-3
v_gene: TRBV18

CDR3aa: CASSTVSSGNTIYF
CDR3nt: TGTGCCAGCAGTACCGTGAGCTCTGGAAACACCATATATTTT
len: 14
d_gene: NA
abundance: NA
j_gene: TRBJ1-3
v_gene: TRBV6-6

CDR3aa: CASSPPIRTGNTIYF
CDR3nt: TGTGCCAGCTCACCACCGATCAGGACTGGAAACACCATATATTTT
len: 15
d_gene: NA
abundance: NA
j_gene: TRBJ1-3
v_gene: TRBV18

CDR3aa: CASSPISGRNEQFF
CDR3nt: TGTGCCAGCAGCCCAATAAGTGGCCGCAATGAGCAGTTCTTC
len: 14
d_gene: NA
abundance: few
j_gene: TRBJ2-1
v_gene: TRBV11-2

CDR3aa: CASSLFSLTDQETQYF
CDR3nt: TGTGCCAGCAGCTTGTTCTCTTTGACAGACCAAGAGACCCAGTACTTC
len: 16
d_gene: NA
abundance: NA
j_gene: TRBJ2-5
v_gene: TRBV5-8

CDR3aa: CASSAGTDLFYGYTF
CDR3nt: TGTGCCAGCAGCGCCGGGACAGACTTATTCTATGGCTACACCTTC
len: 15
d_gene: TRBD1
abundance: NA
j_gene: TRBJ1-2
v_gene: TRBV5-6

CDR3aa: CASSLGIVGTGRRTEAFF
CDR3nt: TGTGCCAGCAGTTTAGGCATTGTAGGGACAGGGCGTCGGACTGAAGCTTTCTTT
len: 18
d_gene: TRBD1
abundance: NA
j_gene: TRBJ1-1
v_gene: TRBV28

CDR3aa: CASSEGLRPYF
CDR3nt: TGTGCCAGCAGTGAAGGACTCCGCCCGTATTTT
len: 11
d_gene: NA
abundance: few
j_gene: TRBJ2-3
v_gene: TRBV25-1

CDR3aa: CASSLLSGNTEAFF
CDR3nt: TGTGCCAGCAGCCTTCTTTCAGGGAACACTGAAGCTTTCTTT
len: 14
d_gene: NA
abundance: NA
j_gene: TRBJ1-1
v_gene: TRBV27

CDR3aa: CASSERWQGGSDTQYF
CDR3nt: TGCGCCAGCAGTGAAAGATGGCAGGGAGGGTCAGATACGCAGTATTTT
len: 16
d_gene: TRBD2
abundance: NA
j_gene: TRBJ2-3
v_gene: TRBV10-1

CDR3aa: CASSVQRGDTDTQYF
CDR3nt: TGTGCCAGCAGCGTACAGCGGGGGGACACAGATACGCAGTATTTT
len: 15
d_gene: TRBD2
abundance: NA
j_gene: TRBJ2-3
v_gene: TRBV9

CDR3aa: CASSPQGQYTDTQYF
CDR3nt: TGTGCCAGCAGTCCGCAGGGACAGTACACAGATACGCAGTATTTT
len: 15
d_gene: TRBD1
abundance: NA
j_gene: TRBJ2-3
v_gene: TRBV28

CDR3aa: CASSPRGSSGNTIYF
CDR3nt: TGTGCCAGCAGCCCTCGAGGAAGCTCTGGAAACACCATATATTTT
len: 15
d_gene: NA
abundance: few
j_gene: TRBJ1-3
v_gene: TRBV11-1

CDR3aa: CASSLGGQGGGDTQYF
CDR3nt: TGTGCCAGCAGCTTGGGCGGACAGGGGGGGGGAGATACGCAGTATTTT
len: 16
d_gene: TRBD1
abundance: NA
j_gene: TRBJ2-3
v_gene: TRBV5-8

CDR3aa: CAWSVGAGGTDTQYF
CDR3nt: TGTGCCTGGAGTGTAGGAGCGGGGGGCACAGATACGCAGTATTTT
len: 15
d_gene: TRBD2
abundance: NA
j_gene: TRBJ2-3
v_gene: TRBV30

CDR3aa: CASSSGGNQPQHF
CDR3nt: TGTGCCAGCAGTTCGGGTGGCAATCAGCCCCAGCATTTT
len: 13
d_gene: NA
abundance: NA
j_gene: TRBJ1-5
v_gene: TRBV12-3/TRBV12-4

CDR3aa: CAWSPPIGTGGQPQHF
CDR3nt: TGTGCCTGGAGTCCCCCGATCGGGACAGGGGGTCAGCCCCAGCATTTT
len: 16
d_gene: TRBD1
abundance: NA
j_gene: TRBJ1-5
v_gene: TRBV30

CDR3aa: CASSLLGGEKLFF
CDR3nt: TGTGCCAGCAGCTTACTGGGGGGGGAAAAACTGTTTTTT
len: 13
d_gene: NA
abundance: many
j_gene: TRBJ1-4
v_gene: TRBV7-8

CDR3aa: CASSITQGHSNQPQHF
CDR3nt: TGTGCCAGTAGTATTACCCAGGGCCATAGCAATCAGCCCCAGCATTTT
len: 16
d_gene: NA
abundance: once
j_gene: TRBJ1-5
v_gene: TRBV19

CDR3aa: CASSRGQGEIEAFF
CDR3nt: TGCGCCAGCAGCAGGGGACAGGGGGAGATTGAAGCTTTCTTT
len: 14
d_gene: TRBD1
abundance: NA
j_gene: TRBJ1-1
v_gene: TRBV5-1